This passage covers 14 T cell receptor beta chains from one sample sequenced in a study of T cells after yellow fever vaccination. TCRdb re-called the 5' RACE reads with MiXCR, one entry per CDR3 protein. Among 310,000 or so distinct CDR3 sequences listed, around 3.9% were seen once. The source was PBMCs, collected on the day of the yellow fever booster vaccination. Receptors originate from a young man who received the YFV17D yellow fever vaccine.

Only a few counts were recorded for this clonotype. This chain uses TRBV19 with TRBJ1-2; D may be TRBD1 (5 bases). The V and J ends lost 10 bases and 0 bases respectively, with 12 bases between them. CDR3 size: 13 residues. CDR1 is LNHDA and CDR2 is SQIVND in the germline V gene (reference sequence). Written as DNA, the CDR3 is TGTGCCACCTCCAGGGAGGCTAACTATGGCTACACCTTC. Translating it yields CATSREANYGYTF.

This clonotype turned up a few times. V and J are TRBV2 and TRBJ2-1; 7 nucleotides line up with TRBD2. Germline lookup yields CDR1 SNHLY and CDR2 FYNNEI. V shed 2 bases, J shed 1 base, and the junction held 5 bases outside the gene matches. The CDR3 consists of 16 residues. The CDR3 is CASSEWGGGSYNEQFF. CDR3 sequence (DNA): TGTGCCAGCAGTGAATGGGGCGGGGGATCCTACAATGAGCAGTTCTTC.

This clonotype showed up many times. The chain has TRBV6-2 or TRBV6-3 and TRBJ2-1; unclear D gene. Germline V gene sequence: CDR1 MNHEY, CDR2 SVGEGT. The CDR3 runs 15 residues. The V end was cut by 6 bases, the J end by 0 bases, with 12 bases between. The DNA of the CDR3 is TGTGCCAGCAGGCCCAGTGGGTTCTCCTACAATGAGCAGTTCTTC. Translated: CASRPSGFSYNEQFF.

This clonotype was seen at least ten times. V is TRBV20-1 and J is TRBJ2-5, with 9 positions matching TRBD2. Germline CDR1 reads DFQATT; CDR2 reads SNEGSKA (reference sequence). V lost 3 bases, J lost 3 bases, and 11 bases stayed unmatched. The CDR3 has 16 residues. CDR3: CSASFGGGAKEETQYF. CDR3 DNA sequence: TGCAGTGCTAGTTTTGGCGGGGGGGCTAAGGAAGAGACCCAGTACTTC.

This clonotype has at least ten counts. The DNA of the CDR3 is TGTGCCAGCAGCTTGGTACCCTACGAGCAGTACTTC. As protein: CASSLVPYEQYF. The chain joins TRBV7-9 to TRBJ2-7; D is undetermined. CDR1 and CDR2 (germline): SEHNR, FQNEAQ (reference sequence). This CDR3 contains 12 residues. Between the trimmed V and J ends, which lost 3 bases and 2 bases, there was a span of 5 bases.

This clonotype was detected ten times or more. V and J are TRBV20-1 and TRBJ2-3; TRBD1 matches 9 bases. V lost 3 bases, J lost 11 bases, and 3 bases stayed unmatched. The CDR3 has 11 residues. CDR1 is DFQATT, CDR2 SNEGSKA, per germline (reference sequence). CDR3 sequence: CSARGQGVQYF. The CDR3 coding sequence is TGCAGTGCTAGGGGACAGGGCGTGCAGTATTTT.

This clonotype was recorded at least ten times. The CDR3 DNA reads TGTGCCAGCAGCCTCACCATCGGTGAGCAGTTCTTC. This gives the protein CASSLTIGEQFF. The J gene is TRBJ2-1, the V gene TRBV7-6, with no clear D. Per germline, CDR1 SGHVS and CDR2 FNYEAQ. There are 12 residues in the CDR3. Trimming removed 5 bases from V and 9 bases from J, with 11 bases in between.

Many counts were recorded for this clonotype. The chain couples TRBV7-9 to TRBJ1-4, with TRBD1 matching over 8 bases. The CDR3 is 14 amino acids. The junction had 2 bases not matched to a gene; V was cut back by 3 bases and J by 5 bases. Germline-derived CDR1 and CDR2 are SEHNR and FQNEAQ (reference sequence). CDR3 in DNA: TGTGCCAGCAGCTTCGCAGGGGGCAATGAAAAACTGTTTTTT. Translated: CASSFAGGNEKLFF.

This clonotype was counted between two and nine times. The genes are TRBV12-3 or TRBV12-4 and TRBJ1-2, with a possible D match to TRBD1 (5 bases). Between the trimmed V and J ends, which lost 3 bases and 8 bases, there was a span of 13 bases. The CDR3 length is 13 residues. As DNA, the CDR3 is TGTGCCAGCAGTTTCGCGGACAACTGGGGCTACACCTTC. This sequence encodes CASSFADNWGYTF.

The genes are TRBV6-2 or TRBV6-3 and TRBJ2-1, with a tentative D call TRBD2 (6 bases). The CDR3 contains 16 residues. V lost 1 base to trimming and J lost 1 base, with 11 bases between them. CDR1 MNHEY and CDR2 SVGEGT come from the germline V gene. CDR3 coding DNA: TGTGCCAGCAGTTACTGGAGGGGCTCTTCCTACAATGAGCAGTTCTTC. The encoded protein is CASSYWRGSSYNEQFF.

This clonotype came up many times. The CDR3 loop is CSISLRVGDGYTF. CDR3 nucleotide sequence: TGCAGCATAAGCCTCAGGGTGGGCGATGGCTACACCTTC. The rearrangement links TRBV20-1 to TRBJ1-2; weak D call: TRBD1 (5 bases). The CDR3 extends over 13 amino acids. The V gene's germline CDR1 is DFQATT and CDR2 SNEGSKA (reference sequence).

The chain couples TRBV6-1 to TRBJ2-7; the D gene is possibly TRBD1 (6 bases). With 4 bases removed from V and 4 bases from J, the gap between germline ends came to 11 bases. Germline V gives CDR1 MNHNS, CDR2 SASEGT. This CDR3 contains 13 residues. Here the CDR3 reads CASSGGQIYEQYV. In DNA, the CDR3 is TGTGCCAGCAGTGGAGGACAGATTTACGAGCAGTACGTC.

This clonotype has at least ten counts. The V and J genes are TRBV10-3 and TRBJ2-5; D unclear. CDR1 and CDR2 (germline): ENHRY, SYGVKD. The CDR3 extends over 13 amino acids. The V and J ends lost 7 bases and 1 base respectively, with 10 bases between them. In nucleotides, the CDR3 is TGTGCCATCAAGCTAGAACCCCAAGAGACCCAGTACTTC. It yields the protein CAIKLEPQETQYF.

This clonotype was counted a few times. This chain connects TRBV11-2 to TRBJ2-4, with D unclear. Trimming took off 5 bases at V and 3 bases at J, with 8 bases between the two ends. CDR3 length equals 13 residues. Germline V gives CDR1 SGHAT, CDR2 FQNNGV. CDR3 nucleotides: TGTGCCAGCAGCCGGGTAGACAAAAACATTCAGTACTTC. Translating it yields CASSRVDKNIQYF.